This T cell receptor beta chain was profiled in a study of human T cells and chemical hapten exposure. The wider study: Subjects had 2% DPC placed on around 2 cm by around 2 cm of upper inner arm skin for sensitization.

The CDR3 covers 16 residues. Germline V CDR1 and CDR2: MDHEN, SYDVKM. Deletions cut 5 bases from V and 2 bases from J, with 16 bases between. Using its own MiXCR run on the RACE reads, TCRdb lists one record per CDR3 protein. The sample has about 380,000 distinct CDR3 sequences; about 6% are singletons. Time point meaning: patch test 2, 6 weeks after DPC sensitization. Sample treatment: therapeutic diphenylcyclopropenone sensitization with weekly scalp DPC. Ahead of each patch test application, blood was drawn. Those who donated were patients with alopecia, 18 to 70 years of age, and suitable for DPC. Sequencing was performed on whole blood, taken in connection with sensitization to the hapten diphenylcyclopropenone (DPC). This clonotype was obtained from a woman aged 18-29 years with alopecia areata. Some clones in this sample may be carry-over from other donors' samples. This sequence joins TRBV28 and TRBJ2-1, with D uncertain. The CDR3 region is CASSPPSGVTYNEQFF. The CDR3 DNA is TGTGCCAGCAGTCCCCCGTCCGGAGTTACCTACAATGAGCAGTTCTTC.